Below are 6 T cell receptor beta chains sequenced from a single sample in a study of T-cell reconstitution after alpha-beta-depleted transplantation in children. Researchers prepared the TCRbeta library using unique molecular identifiers, the study reports. TCRdb re-analysed the PCR reads in MiXCR, keeping a single row per CDR3 protein. The sample shows some 550,000 distinct CDR3 sequences, around 18% of them seen only once. This sample comprised PBMCs from the stem cell graft donor, obtained from the stem cell graft. The receptors originated from a human donor who donated a stem cell graft to a child with acute lymphoblastic leukemia.

This clonotype was found many times. The chain joins TRBV20-1 to TRBJ2-7; D gene uncertain. Germline CDR1 and CDR2: DFQATT and SNEGSKA (reference sequence). The CDR3 has 12 residues. With 6 bases removed from V and 7 bases from J, the gap between germline ends came to 16 bases. The CDR3 protein is CSALTSGWEQYF. As DNA, the CDR3 is TGCAGTGCCCTTACTTCAGGCTGGGAGCAGTACTTC.

This clonotype occurred a few times. This sequence joins TRBV29-1 and TRBJ2-1; no firm D call. Per germline, CDR1 SQVTM and CDR2 ANQGSEA. The CDR3 sequence is 12 residues long. Trimming removed 7 bases from V and 3 bases from J, with 10 bases in between. CDR3 sequence: CSAPVYYNEQFF. The CDR3 nucleotides are TGCAGCGCCCCGGTGTACTACAATGAGCAGTTCTTC.

This chain connects TRBV12-3 or TRBV12-4 to TRBJ1-3; D is unclear. This CDR3 has 15 amino acids. V was cut by 5 bases and J by 0 bases, with 11 bases left in between. CDR3 protein: CASSAGLTSGNTIYF. The CDR3 coding sequence is TGTGCCAGCAGTGCTGGACTCACCTCTGGAAACACCATATATTTT.

The rearrangement links TRBV11-2 to TRBJ1-2, with D perhaps matching TRBD1 (5 bases). With 3 bases removed from V and 6 bases from J, the gap between germline ends came to 17 bases. Germline V lookup: CDR1 SGHAT, CDR2 FQNNGV. The CDR3 totals 15 residues. CDR3 protein: CASSFLSYRTNGYTF. CDR3 DNA sequence: TGTGCCAGCAGCTTCCTCTCTTACAGGACCAATGGCTACACCTTC.

The rearrangement joins TRBV29-1 to TRBJ2-2; 7 nucleotides agree with TRBD2. V was pared by 2 bases and J by 6 bases, with 9 bases of the junction left unmatched. The CDR3 contains 15 residues. Per the germline V gene, CDR1 is SQVTM and CDR2 is ANQGSEA. CDR3 DNA sequence: TGCAGCGTTGAATCGGCGGGGGATAACTCCGGGGAGCTGTTTTTT. It codes for CSVESAGDNSGELFF.

In this sample, this clonotype turned up a few times. The chain recombines TRBV7-8 with TRBJ2-5; 10 bases agree with TRBD2. CDR3 length equals 14 residues. Germline lookup yields CDR1 SGHVS and CDR2 FQNEAQ. The trim removed 3 bases at V and 4 bases at J, leaving 2 bases unmatched. The CDR3 DNA follows: TGTGCCAGCAGCTTGGGACTAGCGACAGAGACCCAGTACTTC. Translating it yields CASSLGLATETQYF. Full variable domain (outside the CDR3, taken from reference TRBV7-8 and TRBJ2-5): GAGVSQSPRYKVAKRGQDVALRCDPISGHVSLFWYQQALGQGPEFLTYFQNEAQLDKSGLPSDRFFAERPEGSVSTLKIQRTQQEDSAVYLCASSLGLATETQYFGPGTRLLVL.